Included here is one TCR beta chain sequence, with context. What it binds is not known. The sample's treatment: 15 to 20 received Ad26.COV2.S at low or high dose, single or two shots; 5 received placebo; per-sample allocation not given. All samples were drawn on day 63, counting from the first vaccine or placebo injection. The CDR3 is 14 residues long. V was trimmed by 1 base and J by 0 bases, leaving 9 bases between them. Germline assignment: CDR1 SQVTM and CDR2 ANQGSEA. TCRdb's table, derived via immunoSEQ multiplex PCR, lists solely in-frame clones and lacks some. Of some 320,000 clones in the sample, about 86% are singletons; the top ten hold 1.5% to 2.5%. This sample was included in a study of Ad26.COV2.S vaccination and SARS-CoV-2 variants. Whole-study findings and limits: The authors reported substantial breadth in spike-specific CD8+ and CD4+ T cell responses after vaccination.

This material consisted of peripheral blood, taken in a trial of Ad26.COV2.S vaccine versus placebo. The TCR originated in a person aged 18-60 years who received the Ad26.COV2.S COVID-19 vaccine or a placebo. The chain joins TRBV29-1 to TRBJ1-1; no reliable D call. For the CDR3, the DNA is TGCAGCGTTGAAGGTGGGCGTTTGAACACTGAAGCTTTCTTT. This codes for CSVEGGRLNTEAFF.